This TCR beta chain was identified in a study of blood T cell repertoires in COVID-19. This clone showed up just a few times. The junction had 2 bases not matched to a gene; V was cut back by 4 bases and J by 5 bases. The germline V gene encodes CDR1 KGHDR and CDR2 SFDVKD. This CDR3 is 13 amino acids long. Only in-frame clones appear in the TCRdb table, and some are missing; sequencing was by immunoSEQ multiplex PCR. Found here are about 140,000 clones, 70% to 85% of them singletons; the top ten hold around 4%. The gene calls are TRBV24-1 and TRBJ2-3; 7 nucleotides line up with TRBD1. The sample comprised peripheral blood. The sequence was obtained from a man aged 55 to 70 with acute or convalescent COVID-19. CDR3 in amino acids: CATSDHRGDTQYF. DNA of the CDR3: TGTGCCACCAGTGACCACAGGGGAGATACGCAGTATTTT.